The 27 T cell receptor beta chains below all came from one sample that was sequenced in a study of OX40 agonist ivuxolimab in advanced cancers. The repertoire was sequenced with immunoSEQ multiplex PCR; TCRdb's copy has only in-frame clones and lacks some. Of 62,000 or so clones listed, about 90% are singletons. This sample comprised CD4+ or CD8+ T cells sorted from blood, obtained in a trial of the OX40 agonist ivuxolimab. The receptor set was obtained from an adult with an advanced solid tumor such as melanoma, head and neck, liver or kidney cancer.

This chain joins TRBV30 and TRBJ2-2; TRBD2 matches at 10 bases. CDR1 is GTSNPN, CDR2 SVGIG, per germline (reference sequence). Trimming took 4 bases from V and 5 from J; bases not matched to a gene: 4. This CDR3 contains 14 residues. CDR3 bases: TGTGCCTGGACCAGCGGGAGGGCAACCGGGGAGCTGTTTTTT. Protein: CAWTSGRATGELFF.

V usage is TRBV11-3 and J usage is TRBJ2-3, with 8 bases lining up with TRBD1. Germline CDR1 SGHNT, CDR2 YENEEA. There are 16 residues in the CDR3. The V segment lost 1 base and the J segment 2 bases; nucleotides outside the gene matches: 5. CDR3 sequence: CASSLGYRGTTDTQYF. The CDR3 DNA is TGTGCCAGCAGCTTAGGCTACAGGGGGACCACAGATACGCAGTATTTT.

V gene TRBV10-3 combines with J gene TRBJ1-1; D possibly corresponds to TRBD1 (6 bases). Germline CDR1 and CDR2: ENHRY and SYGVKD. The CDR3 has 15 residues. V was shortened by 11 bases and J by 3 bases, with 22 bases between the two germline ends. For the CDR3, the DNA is TGTGCCGCCCTTAAAGGGGCTCCAGGGGACACTGAAGCTTTCTTT. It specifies CAALKGAPGDTEAFF.

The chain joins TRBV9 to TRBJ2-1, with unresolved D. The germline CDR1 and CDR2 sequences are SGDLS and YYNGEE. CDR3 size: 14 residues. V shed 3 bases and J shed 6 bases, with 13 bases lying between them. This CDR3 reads CASSGQLVGNEQFF. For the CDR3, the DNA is TGTGCCAGCAGCGGCCAGCTGGTTGGCAATGAGCAGTTCTTC.

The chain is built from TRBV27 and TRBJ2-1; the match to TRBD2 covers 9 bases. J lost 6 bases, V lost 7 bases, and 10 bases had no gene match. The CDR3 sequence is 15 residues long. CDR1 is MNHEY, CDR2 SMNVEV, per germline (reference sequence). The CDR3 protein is CASNLSGRDRNEQFF. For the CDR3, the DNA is TGTGCCAGCAACCTTAGCGGGAGAGATCGCAATGAGCAGTTCTTC.

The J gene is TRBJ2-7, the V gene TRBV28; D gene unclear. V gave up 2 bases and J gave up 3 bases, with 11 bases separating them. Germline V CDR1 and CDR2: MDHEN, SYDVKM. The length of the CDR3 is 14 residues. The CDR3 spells CASSLRSSGYEQYF. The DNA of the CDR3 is TGTGCCAGCAGTTTAAGGTCCTCGGGCTACGAGCAGTACTTC.

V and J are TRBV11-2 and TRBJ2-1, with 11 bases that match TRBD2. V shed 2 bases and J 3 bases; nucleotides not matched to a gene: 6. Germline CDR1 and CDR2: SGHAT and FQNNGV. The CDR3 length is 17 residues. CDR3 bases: TGTGCCAGCAGCTTACGACTAGCGGGGTTATACTACAATGAGCAGTTCTTC. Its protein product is CASSLRLAGLYYNEQFF.

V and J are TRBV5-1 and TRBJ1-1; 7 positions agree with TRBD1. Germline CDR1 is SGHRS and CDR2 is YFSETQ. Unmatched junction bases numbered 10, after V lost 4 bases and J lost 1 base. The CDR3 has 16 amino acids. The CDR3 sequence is CASSPGTVTKNTEAFF. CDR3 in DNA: TGCGCCAGCAGCCCCGGGACAGTTACAAAGAACACTGAAGCTTTCTTT. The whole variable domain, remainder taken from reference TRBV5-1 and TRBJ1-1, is KAGVTQTPRYLIKTRGQQVTLSCSPISGHRSVSWYQQTPGQGLQFLFEYFSETQRNKGNFPGRFSGRQFSNSRSEMNVSTLELGDSALYLCASSPGTVTKNTEAFFGQGTRLTVV.

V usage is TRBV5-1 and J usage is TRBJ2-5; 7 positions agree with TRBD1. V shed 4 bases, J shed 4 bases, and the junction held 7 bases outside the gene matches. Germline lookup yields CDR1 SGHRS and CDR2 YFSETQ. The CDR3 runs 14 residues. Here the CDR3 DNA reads TGCGCCAGCAGCCAAACACAGGGGCGAGAGACCCAGTACTTC. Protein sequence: CASSQTQGRETQYF.

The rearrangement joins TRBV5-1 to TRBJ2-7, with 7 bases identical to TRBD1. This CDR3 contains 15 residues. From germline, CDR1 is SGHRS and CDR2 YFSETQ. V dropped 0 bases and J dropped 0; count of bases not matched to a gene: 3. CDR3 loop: CASSLGQGISYEQYF. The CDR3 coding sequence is TGCGCCAGCAGCTTGGGACAGGGAATCTCCTACGAGCAGTACTTC. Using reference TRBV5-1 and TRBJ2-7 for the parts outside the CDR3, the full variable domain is KAGVTQTPRYLIKTRGQQVTLSCSPISGHRSVSWYQQTPGQGLQFLFEYFSETQRNKGNFPGRFSGRQFSNSRSEMNVSTLELGDSALYLCASSLGQGISYEQYFGPGTRLTVT.

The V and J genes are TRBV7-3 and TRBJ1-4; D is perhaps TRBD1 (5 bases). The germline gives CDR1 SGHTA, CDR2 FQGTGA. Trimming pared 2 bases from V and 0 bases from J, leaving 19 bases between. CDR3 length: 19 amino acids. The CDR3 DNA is TGTGCCAGCAGCTTAGAAGCGTCGGGGACCTATGCAACTAATGAAAAACTGTTTTTT. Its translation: CASSLEASGTYATNEKLFF.

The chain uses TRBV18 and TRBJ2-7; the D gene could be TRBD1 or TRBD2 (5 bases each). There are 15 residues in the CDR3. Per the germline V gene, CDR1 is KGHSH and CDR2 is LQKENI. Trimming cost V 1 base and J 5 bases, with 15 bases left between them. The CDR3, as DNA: TGTGCCAGCTCACCACTGGGGACCCTCAGCGACGAGCAGTACTTC. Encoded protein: CASSPLGTLSDEQYF.

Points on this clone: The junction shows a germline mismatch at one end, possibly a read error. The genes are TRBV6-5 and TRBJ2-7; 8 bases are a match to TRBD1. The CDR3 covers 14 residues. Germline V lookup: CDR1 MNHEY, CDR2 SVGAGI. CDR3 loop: CASSPGQAVLLQDF. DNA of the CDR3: TGTGCCAGCAGCCCGGGACAGGCCGTCCTCCTGCAGGACTTC.

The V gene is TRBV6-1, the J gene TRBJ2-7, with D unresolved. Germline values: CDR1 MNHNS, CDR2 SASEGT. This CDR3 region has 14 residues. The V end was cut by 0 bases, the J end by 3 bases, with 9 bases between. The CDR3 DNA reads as TGTGCCAGCAGTGAAGCGGCCGGCTTCTACGAGCAGTACTTC. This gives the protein CASSEAAGFYEQYF.

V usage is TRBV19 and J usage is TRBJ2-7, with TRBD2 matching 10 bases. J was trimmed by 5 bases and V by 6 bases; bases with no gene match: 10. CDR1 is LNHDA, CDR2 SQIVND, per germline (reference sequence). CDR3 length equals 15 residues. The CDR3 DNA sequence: TGTGCCAGTAGAACTAGCGGGACGCGAATGGACGAGCAGTACTTC. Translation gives CASRTSGTRMDEQYF.

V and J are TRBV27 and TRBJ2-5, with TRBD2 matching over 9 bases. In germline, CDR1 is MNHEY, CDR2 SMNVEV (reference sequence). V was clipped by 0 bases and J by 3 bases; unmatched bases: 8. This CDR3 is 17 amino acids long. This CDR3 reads CASSLSWAGGGEETQYF. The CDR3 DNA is TGTGCCAGCAGTTTATCGTGGGCGGGAGGGGGCGAAGAGACCCAGTACTTC.

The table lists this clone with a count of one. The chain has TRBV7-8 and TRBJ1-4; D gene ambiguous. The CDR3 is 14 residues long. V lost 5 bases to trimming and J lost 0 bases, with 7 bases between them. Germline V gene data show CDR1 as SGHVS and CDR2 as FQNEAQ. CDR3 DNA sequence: TGTGCCAGCAGCCGCCGCCCAACTAATGAAAAACTGTTTTTT. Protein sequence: CASSRRPTNEKLFF.

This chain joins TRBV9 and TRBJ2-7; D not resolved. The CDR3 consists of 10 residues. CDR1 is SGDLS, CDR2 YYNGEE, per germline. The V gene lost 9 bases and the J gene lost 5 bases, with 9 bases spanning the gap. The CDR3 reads CATTKDEQYF. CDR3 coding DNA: TGTGCCACCACGAAGGACGAGCAGTACTTC.

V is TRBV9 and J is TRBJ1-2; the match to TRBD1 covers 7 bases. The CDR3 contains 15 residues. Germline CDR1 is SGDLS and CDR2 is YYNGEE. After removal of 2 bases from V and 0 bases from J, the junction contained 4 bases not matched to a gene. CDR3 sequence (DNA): TGTGCCAGCAGCGTTAAGGGGGCGACTAACTATGGCTACACCTTC. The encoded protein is CASSVKGATNYGYTF.

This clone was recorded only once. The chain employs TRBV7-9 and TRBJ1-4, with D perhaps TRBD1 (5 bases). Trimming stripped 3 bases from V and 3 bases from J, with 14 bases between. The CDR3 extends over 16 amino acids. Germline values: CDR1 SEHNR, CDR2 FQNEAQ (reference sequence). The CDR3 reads CASSLRIGGSNEKLFF. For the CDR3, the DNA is TGTGCCAGCAGCTTGAGGATCGGGGGATCTAATGAAAAACTGTTTTTT.

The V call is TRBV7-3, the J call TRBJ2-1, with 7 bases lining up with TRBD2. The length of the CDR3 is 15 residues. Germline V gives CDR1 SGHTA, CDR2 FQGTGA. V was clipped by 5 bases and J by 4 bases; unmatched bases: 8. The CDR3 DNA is TGTGCCAGCAGCCCCGGTACTAGCGTTTACAATGAGCAGTTCTTC. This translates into CASSPGTSVYNEQFF.

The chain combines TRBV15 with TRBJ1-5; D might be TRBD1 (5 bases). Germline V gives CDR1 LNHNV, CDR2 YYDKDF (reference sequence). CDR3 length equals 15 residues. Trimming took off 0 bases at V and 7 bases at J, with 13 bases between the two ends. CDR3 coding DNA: TGTGCCACCAGCAGAGATCTCGGGGGAAACCAGCCCCAGCATTTT. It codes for CATSRDLGGNQPQHF.

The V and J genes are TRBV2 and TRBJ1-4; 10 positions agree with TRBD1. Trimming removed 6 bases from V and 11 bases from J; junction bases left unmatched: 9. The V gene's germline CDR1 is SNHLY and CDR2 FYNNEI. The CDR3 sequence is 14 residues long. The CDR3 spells CASSDRTGGRKLFF. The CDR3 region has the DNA TGTGCCAGCAGCGATCGGACAGGGGGTCGGAAACTGTTTTTT.

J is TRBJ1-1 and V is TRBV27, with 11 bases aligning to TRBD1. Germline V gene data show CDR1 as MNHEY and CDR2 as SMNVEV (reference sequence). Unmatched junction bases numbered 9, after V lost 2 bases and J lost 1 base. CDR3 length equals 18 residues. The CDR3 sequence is CASSLTLRTGGGNTEAFF. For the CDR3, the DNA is TGTGCCAGCAGTTTAACCCTTCGGACAGGGGGCGGGAACACTGAAGCTTTCTTT.

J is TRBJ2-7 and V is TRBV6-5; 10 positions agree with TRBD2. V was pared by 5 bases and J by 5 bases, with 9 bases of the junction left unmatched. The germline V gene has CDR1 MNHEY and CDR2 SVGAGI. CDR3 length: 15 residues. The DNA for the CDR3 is TGTGCCAGCAGTAATTCACTAGCGGGGATGCACGAGCAGTACTTC. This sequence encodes CASSNSLAGMHEQYF.

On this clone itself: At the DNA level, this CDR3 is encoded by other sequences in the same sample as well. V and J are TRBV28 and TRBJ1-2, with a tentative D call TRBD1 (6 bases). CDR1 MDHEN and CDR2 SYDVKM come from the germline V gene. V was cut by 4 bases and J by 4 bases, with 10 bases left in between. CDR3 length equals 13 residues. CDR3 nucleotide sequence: TGTGCCAGCAGTTCACAGGGTCCCTATGGCTACACCTTC. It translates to CASSSQGPYGYTF.

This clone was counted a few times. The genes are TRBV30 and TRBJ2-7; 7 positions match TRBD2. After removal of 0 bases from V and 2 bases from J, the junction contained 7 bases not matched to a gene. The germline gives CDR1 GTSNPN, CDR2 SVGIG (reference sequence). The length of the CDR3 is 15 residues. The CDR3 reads CAWSVSGRLAYEQYF. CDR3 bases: TGTGCCTGGAGTGTATCCGGGAGGCTGGCCTACGAGCAGTACTTC. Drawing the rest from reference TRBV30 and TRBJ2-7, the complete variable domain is SQTIHQWPATLVQPVGSPLSLECTVEGTSNPNLYWYRQAAGRGLQLLFYSVGIGQISSEVPQNLSASRPQDRQFILSSKKLLLSDSGFYLCAWSVSGRLAYEQYFGPGTRLTVT.